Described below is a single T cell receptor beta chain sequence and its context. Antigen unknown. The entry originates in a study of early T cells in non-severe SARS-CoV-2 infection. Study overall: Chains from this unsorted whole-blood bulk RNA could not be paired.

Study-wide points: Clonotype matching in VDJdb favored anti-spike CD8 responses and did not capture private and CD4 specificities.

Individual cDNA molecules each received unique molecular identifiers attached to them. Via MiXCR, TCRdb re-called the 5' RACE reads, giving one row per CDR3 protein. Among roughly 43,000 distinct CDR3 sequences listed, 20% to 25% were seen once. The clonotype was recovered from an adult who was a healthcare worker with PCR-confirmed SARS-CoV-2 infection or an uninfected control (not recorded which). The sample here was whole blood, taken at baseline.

CDR3: CASSPQGAEAFF. CDR3 nucleotide sequence: TGCGCCAGCAGCCCCCAGGGGGCTGAAGCTTTCTTT. The chain employs TRBV5-1 and TRBJ1-1, with 7 bases identical to TRBD1. The CDR3 has 12 amino acids. Germline CDR1 is SGHRS and CDR2 is YFSETQ. Unmatched junction bases numbered 3, after V lost 4 bases and J lost 6 bases. Drawing the rest from reference TRBV5-1 and TRBJ1-1, the complete variable domain is KAGVTQTPRYLIKTRGQQVTLSCSPISGHRSVSWYQQTPGQGLQFLFEYFSETQRNKGNFPGRFSGRQFSNSRSEMNVSTLELGDSALYLCASSPQGAEAFFGQGTRLTVV.